The source of this TCR beta chain is a study of blood T cells in healthy people across ages. The table lists this clonotype with a count of one. Its antigen is as yet unknown. General study points: Diversity of TCR beta per million T cells declined in a roughly linear way with age.

Then a second PCR, running roughly 7 to 11 cycles, was carried out with a sample-barcoded 5' primer and a J-beta primer mix. TCRdb re-called the 5' RACE reads with MiXCR, one entry per CDR3 protein. The data show under 2 million distinct CDR3 sequences, almost 35% seen once. J was trimmed by 5 bases and V by 2 bases; bases with no gene match: 5. Per germline, CDR1 SNHLY and CDR2 FYNNEI. The CDR3 totals 14 residues. The chain links TRBV2 to TRBJ2-5; TRBD2 aligns across 7 bases. The receptor was derived from a woman aged 25-40 years in good health. The sample comprised blood. The CDR3 here is CASSETRSGETQYF. The DNA for the CDR3 is TGTGCCAGCAGTGAAACTCGTAGCGGGGAGACCCAGTACTTC.